This T cell receptor beta chain was identified in a study of blood T cell repertoires in COVID-19. Germline CDR1 reads LGHDT; CDR2 reads YNNKEL (reference sequence). V lost 0 bases to trimming and J lost 5 bases, with 13 bases between them. The CDR3 runs 15 residues. TCRdb keeps only in-frame clones here, not all; method: immunoSEQ multiplex PCR. The sample lists some 85,000 clones, 60% to 85% occurring once. Sequenced sample: peripheral blood. The rearrangement links TRBV3-1 (or the pseudogene TRBV3-2) to TRBJ2-5; a possible D gene is TRBD2 (5 bases). This TCR came from a human donor in a cohort sampled during active COVID-19. The CDR3 region has the DNA TGTGCCAGCAGCCAAGATCGGCTAGCTCGGGAGACCCAGTACTTC. As protein: CASSQDRLARETQYF.